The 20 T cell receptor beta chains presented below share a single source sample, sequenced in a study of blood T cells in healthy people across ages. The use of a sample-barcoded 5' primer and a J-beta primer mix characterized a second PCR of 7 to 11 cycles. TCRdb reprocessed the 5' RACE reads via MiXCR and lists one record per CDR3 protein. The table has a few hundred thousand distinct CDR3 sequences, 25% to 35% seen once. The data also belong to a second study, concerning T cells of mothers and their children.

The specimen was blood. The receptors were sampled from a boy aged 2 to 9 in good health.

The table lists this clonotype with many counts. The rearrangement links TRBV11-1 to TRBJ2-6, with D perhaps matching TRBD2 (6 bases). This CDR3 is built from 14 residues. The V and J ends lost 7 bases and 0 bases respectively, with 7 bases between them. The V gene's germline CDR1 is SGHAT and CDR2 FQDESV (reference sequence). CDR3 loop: CASKAGSGANVLTF. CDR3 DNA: TGTGCCAGCAAAGCGGGCTCTGGGGCCAACGTCCTGACTTTC.

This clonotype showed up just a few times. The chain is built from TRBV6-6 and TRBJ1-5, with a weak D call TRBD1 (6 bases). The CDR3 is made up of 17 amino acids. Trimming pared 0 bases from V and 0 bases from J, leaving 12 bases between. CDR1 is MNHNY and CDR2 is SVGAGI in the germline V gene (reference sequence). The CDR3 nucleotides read TGTGCCAGCAGTTACTCGGGGACAATTTATAGCAATCAGCCCCAGCATTTT. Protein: CASSYSGTIYSNQPQHF.

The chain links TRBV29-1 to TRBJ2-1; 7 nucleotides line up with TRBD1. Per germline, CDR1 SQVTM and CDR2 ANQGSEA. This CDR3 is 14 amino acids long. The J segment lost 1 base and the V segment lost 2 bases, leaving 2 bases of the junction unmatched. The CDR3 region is CSVEWGQSYNEQFF. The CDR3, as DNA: TGCAGCGTTGAATGGGGACAGTCCTACAATGAGCAGTTCTTC.

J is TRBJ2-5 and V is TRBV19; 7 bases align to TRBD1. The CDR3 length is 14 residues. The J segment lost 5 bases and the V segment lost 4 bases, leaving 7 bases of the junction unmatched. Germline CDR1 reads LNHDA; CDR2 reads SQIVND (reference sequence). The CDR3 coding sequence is TGTGCCAGTAGTAACAGGGGTGGGTTTGAGACCCAGTACTTC. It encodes CASSNRGGFETQYF.

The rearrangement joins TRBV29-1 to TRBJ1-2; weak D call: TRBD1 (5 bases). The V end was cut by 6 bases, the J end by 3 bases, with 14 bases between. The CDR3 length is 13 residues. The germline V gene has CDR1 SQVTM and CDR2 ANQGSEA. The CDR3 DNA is TGCAGCGTGCCGGACAATCTGCACTATGGCTACACCTTC. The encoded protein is CSVPDNLHYGYTF. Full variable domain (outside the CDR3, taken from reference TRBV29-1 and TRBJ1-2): SAVISQKPSRDICQRGTSLTIQCQVDSQVTMMFWYRQQPGQSLTLIATANQGSEATYESGFVIDKFPISRPNLTFSTLTVSNMSPEDSSIYLCSVPDNLHYGYTFGSGTRLTVV.

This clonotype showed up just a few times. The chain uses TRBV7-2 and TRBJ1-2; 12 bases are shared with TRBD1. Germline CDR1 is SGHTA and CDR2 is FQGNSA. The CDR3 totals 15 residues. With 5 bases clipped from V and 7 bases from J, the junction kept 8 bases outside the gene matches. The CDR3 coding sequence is TGTGCCAGCAGCGCTCCTTCGGGACAGGGGGCTGGCTACACCTTC. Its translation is CASSAPSGQGAGYTF.

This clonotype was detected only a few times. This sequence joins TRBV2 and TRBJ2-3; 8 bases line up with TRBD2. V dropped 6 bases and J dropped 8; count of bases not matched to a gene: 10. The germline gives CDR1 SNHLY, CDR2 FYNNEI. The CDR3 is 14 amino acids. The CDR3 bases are TGTGCCAGCAGAGCGGGACTAGAGGGGGGTACGCAGTATTTT. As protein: CASRAGLEGGTQYF.

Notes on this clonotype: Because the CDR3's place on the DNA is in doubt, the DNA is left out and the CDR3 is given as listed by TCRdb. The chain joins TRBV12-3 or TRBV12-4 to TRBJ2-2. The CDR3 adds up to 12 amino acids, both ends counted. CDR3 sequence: CASSSPPGSCFF.

CDR3 amino acids: CASSRGASPLHF. Here the CDR3 DNA reads TGTGCCAGCAGCCGAGGCGCGTCACCCCTCCACTTT. J is TRBJ1-6 and V is TRBV11-2; D unresolved. The CDR3 consists of 12 residues. Germline CDR1 reads SGHAT; CDR2 reads FQNNGV. V gave up 5 bases and J gave up 10 bases, with 9 bases separating them.

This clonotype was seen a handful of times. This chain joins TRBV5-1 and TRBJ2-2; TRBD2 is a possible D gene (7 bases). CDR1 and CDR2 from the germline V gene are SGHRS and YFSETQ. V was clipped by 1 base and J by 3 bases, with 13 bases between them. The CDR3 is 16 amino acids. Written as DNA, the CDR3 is TGCGCCAGCAGCTTGAATGGGGGGGCGGACACCGGGGAGCTGTTTTTT. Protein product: CASSLNGGADTGELFF. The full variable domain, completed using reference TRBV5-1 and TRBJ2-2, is KAGVTQTPRYLIKTRGQQVTLSCSPISGHRSVSWYQQTPGQGLQFLFEYFSETQRNKGNFPGRFSGRQFSNSRSEMNVSTLELGDSALYLCASSLNGGADTGELFFGEGSRLTVL.

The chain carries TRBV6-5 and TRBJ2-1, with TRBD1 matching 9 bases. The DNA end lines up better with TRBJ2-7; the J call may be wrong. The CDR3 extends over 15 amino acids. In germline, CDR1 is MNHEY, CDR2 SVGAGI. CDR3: CASRDPRDRAYEQYF. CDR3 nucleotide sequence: TGTGCCAGCAGGGACCCCCGGGACAGGGCTTACGAGCAGTACTTC.

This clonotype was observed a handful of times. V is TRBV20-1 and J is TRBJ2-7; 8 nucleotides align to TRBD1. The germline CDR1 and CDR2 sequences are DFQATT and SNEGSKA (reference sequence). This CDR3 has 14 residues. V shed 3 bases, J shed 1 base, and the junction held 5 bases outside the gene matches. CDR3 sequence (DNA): TGCAGTGCTAGCCCGGGACAGGTGTCCTACGAGCAGTACTTC. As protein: CSASPGQVSYEQYF.

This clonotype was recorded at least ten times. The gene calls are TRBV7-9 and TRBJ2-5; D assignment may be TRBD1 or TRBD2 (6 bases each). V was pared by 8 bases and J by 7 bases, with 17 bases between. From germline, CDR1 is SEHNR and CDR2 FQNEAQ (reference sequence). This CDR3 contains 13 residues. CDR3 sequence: CASLGGGGGTQYF. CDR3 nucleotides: TGTGCCAGCCTGGGGGGCGGAGGAGGGACCCAGTACTTC.

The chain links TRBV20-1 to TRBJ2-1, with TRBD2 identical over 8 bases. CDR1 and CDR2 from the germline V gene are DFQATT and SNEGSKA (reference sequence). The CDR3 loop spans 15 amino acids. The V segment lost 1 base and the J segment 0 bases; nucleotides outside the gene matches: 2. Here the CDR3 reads CSARAGTSSYNEQFF. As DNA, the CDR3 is TGCAGTGCTAGAGCCGGGACTAGCTCCTACAATGAGCAGTTCTTC.

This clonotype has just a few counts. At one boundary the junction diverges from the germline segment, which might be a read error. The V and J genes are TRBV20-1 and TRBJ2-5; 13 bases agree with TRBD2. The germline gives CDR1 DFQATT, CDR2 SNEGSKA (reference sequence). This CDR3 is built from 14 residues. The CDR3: CSARGTSGVEAQYF. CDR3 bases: TGCAGTGCTCGCGGGACTAGCGGGGTAGAGGCCCAGTACTTC.

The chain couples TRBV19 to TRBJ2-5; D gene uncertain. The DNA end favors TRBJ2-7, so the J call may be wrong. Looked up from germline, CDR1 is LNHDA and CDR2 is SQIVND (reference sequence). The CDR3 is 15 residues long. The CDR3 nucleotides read TGTGCCAGTAGTACGAACCATGGCTTCGGAGACGAGCAGTACTTC. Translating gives CASSTNHGFGDEQYF.

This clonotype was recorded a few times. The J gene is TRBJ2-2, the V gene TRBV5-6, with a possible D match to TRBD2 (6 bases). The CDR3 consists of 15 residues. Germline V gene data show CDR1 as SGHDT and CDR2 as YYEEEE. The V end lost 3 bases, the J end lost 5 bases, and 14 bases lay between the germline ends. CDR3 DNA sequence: TGTGCCAGCAGCTCCCCGGGGGATGCAACCGGGGAGCTGTTTTTT. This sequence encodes CASSSPGDATGELFF.

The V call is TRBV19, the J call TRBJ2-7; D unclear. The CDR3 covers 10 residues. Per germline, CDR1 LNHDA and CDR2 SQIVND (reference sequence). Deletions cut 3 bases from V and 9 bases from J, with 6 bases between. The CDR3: CASSIFGQYF. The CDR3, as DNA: TGTGCCAGTAGTATCTTCGGGCAGTACTTC.

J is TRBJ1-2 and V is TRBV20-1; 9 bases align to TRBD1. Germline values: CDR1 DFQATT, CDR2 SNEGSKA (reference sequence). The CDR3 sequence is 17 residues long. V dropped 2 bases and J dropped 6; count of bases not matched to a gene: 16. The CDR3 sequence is CSARSQIAQTGGHGYTF. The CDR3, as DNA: TGCAGTGCTAGATCCCAAATCGCGCAAACAGGGGGCCATGGCTACACCTTC.

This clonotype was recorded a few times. CDR3 sequence reads: CASSLPLGEGGEDGYTF. The CDR3 DNA reads TGTGCCAGCAGCTTACCCCTCGGGGAGGGGGGGGAGGATGGCTACACCTTC. The V and J genes are TRBV7-6 and TRBJ1-2; TRBD1 is a possible D gene (6 bases). The germline V and J ends were trimmed by 2 bases and 6 bases, with 22 bases remaining between them. The CDR3 is 17 amino acids. Germline-derived CDR1 and CDR2 are SGHVS and FNYEAQ.